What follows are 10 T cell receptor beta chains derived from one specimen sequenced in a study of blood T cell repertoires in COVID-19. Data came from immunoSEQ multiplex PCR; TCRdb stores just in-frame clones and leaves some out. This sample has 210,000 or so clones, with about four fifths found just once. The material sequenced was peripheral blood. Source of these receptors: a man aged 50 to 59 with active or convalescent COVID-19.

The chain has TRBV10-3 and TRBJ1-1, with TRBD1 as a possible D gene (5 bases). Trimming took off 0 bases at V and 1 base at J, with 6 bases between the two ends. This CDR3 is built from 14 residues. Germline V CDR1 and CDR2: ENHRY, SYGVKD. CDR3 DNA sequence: TGTGCCATCAGTGAGTCGGGGGGGAACACTGAAGCTTTCTTT. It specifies CAISESGGNTEAFF.

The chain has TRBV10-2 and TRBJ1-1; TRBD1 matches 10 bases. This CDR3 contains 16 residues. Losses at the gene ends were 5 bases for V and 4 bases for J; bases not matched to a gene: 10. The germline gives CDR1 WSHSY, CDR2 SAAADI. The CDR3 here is CASSSTRDRGLTEAFF. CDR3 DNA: TGCGCCAGCAGTAGCACCCGGGACAGGGGACTCACTGAAGCTTTCTTT.

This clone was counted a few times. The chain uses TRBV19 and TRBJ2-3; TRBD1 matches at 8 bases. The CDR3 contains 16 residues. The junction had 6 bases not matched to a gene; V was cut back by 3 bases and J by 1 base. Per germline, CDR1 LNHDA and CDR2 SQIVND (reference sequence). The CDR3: CASSITPGQGTDTQYF. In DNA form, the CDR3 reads TGTGCCAGTAGTATCACCCCGGGACAGGGCACAGATACGCAGTATTTT.

CDR3 DNA: TGTGCCAGCAGCGTAGACGGCAGCGGGGCACAAGAGACCCAGTACTTC. Translating gives CASSVDGSGAQETQYF. The rearrangement joins TRBV9 to TRBJ2-5, with 7 bases aligning to TRBD2. V was pared by 0 bases and J by 2 bases, with 7 bases of the junction left unmatched. The CDR3 has 16 residues. Germline V gene sequence: CDR1 SGDLS, CDR2 YYNGEE. The variable domain in full, with the rest retrieved from reference TRBV9 and TRBJ2-5, is DSGVTQTPKHLITATGQRVTLRCSPRSGDLSVYWYQQSLDQGLQFLIQYYNGEERAKGNILERFSAQQFPDLHSELNLSSLELGDSALYFCASSVDGSGAQETQYFGPGTRLLVL.

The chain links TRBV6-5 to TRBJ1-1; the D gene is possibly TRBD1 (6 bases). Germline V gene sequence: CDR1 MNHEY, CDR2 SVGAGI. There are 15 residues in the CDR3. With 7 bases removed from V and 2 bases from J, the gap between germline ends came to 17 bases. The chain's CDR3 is CASTEGGTANTEAFF. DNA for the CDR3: TGTGCCAGCACCGAGGGGGGGACCGCAAACACTGAAGCTTTCTTT.

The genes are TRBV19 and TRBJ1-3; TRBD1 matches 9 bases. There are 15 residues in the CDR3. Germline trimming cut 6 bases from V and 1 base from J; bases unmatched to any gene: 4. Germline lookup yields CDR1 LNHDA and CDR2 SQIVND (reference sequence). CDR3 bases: TGTGCCAGTAGCTTGGACAGGGGATCTGGAAACACCATATATTTT. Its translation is CASSLDRGSGNTIYF.

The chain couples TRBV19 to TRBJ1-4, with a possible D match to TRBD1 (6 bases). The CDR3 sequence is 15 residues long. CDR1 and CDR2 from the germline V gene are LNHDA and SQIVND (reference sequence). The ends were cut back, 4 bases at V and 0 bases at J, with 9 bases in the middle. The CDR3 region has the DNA TGTGCCAGTAGTAGGACAGTTGCAACTAATGAAAAACTGTTTTTT. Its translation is CASSRTVATNEKLFF.

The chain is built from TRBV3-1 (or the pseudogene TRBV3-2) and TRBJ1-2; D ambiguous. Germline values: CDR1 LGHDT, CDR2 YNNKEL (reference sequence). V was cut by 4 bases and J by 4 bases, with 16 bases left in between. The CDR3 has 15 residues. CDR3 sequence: CASSPPGRSLYGYTF. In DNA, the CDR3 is TGTGCCAGCAGCCCACCGGGGAGGTCCCTCTATGGCTACACCTTC.

CDR3 amino acids: CATTTSGSADTQYF. DNA of the CDR3: TGTGCCACCACCACTAGCGGGAGTGCAGATACGCAGTATTTT. The V and J genes are TRBV24-1 and TRBJ2-3; TRBD2 matches at 11 bases. This CDR3 contains 14 residues. Germline loops: CDR1 KGHDR, CDR2 SFDVKD. J lost 4 bases, V lost 8 bases, and 4 bases had no gene match.

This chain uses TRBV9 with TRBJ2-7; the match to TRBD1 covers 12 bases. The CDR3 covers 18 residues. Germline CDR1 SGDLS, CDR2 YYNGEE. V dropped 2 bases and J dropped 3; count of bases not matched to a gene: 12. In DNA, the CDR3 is TGTGCCAGCAGCGTGAGCGGTGGGACAGGGGGCCCCGGCTACGAGCAGTACTTC. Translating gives CASSVSGGTGGPGYEQYF.